This record looks at one T cell receptor beta chain sequence and its context. Clones were read by immunoSEQ multiplex PCR, and TCRdb kept only the in-frame ones, dropping some. The sample holds just over 14,000 clones, roughly 70% seen once. The data originate from a study of T cells after somatic rescue of genetic block. Trimming stripped 5 bases from V and 0 bases from J, with 10 bases between. Germline CDR1 reads SGHVS; CDR2 reads FQNEAQ. The CDR3 extends over 14 amino acids. The chain uses TRBV7-8 and TRBJ1-1, with D possibly TRBD1 on 6 matching bases. Sequenced input: peripheral blood mononuclear cells (PBMCs). This clonotype originated in a man aged 18 to 30. The CDR3 DNA is TGTGCCAGCAGCCGGACAGCTATGAACACTGAAGCTTTCTTT. It translates to CASSRTAMNTEAFF.